This TCR beta chain was captured by sequencing in a study of Ad26.COV2.S vaccination and SARS-CoV-2 variants. At the level of the study: Recipients of Ad26.COV2.S got it intramuscularly, once or twice 56 days apart.

Details on this clone: What it binds is not known.

V shed 7 bases and J 4 bases; nucleotides not matched to a gene: 11. This CDR3 region has 16 residues. CDR1 is LNHDA and CDR2 is SQIVND in the germline V gene (reference sequence). Profiled with immunoSEQ multiplex PCR; TCRdb holds only in-frame clones, not every one. This table holds around 340,000 clones, about nine tenths found once. The treatment was: some 19 received Ad26.COV2.S at low or high dose, single or two shots; 5 received placebo; per-sample allocation not given. Following the first vaccine or placebo injection, samples were taken on day 63. What was given as vaccine was an Ad26 vector encoding Wuhan-strain SARS-CoV-2 spike. Regarding the study as a whole: Ad26.COV2.S recipients had broader spike-specific TCRs (P = 0.0014).

The TCR originated in a person between 18 and 65 years old who received the Ad26.COV2.S COVID-19 vaccine or a placebo. The sample was peripheral blood, taken in a trial of Ad26.COV2.S vaccine versus placebo. The rearrangement links TRBV19 to TRBJ1-1; 11 nucleotides agree with TRBD1. CDR3 bases: TGTGCCAGTAAGACAGCCCCCGGGACAGGGGGCACTGAAGCTTTCTTT. Residues: CASKTAPGTGGTEAFF.